This record concerns one TCR beta chain sequence. This record comes from a study of cytomegalovirus exposure and HLA in healthy donors. It was with 60 Vbeta and 13 Jbeta primers that the PCR ran. Only in-frame clones appear in the TCRdb table, and some are missing; sequencing was by immunoSEQ multiplex PCR. The sample consists of 150,000 or so clones, roughly 79% of them appearing once. The CDR3 loop spans 15 amino acids. Trimming took 5 bases from V and 1 from J, leaving 13 bases between them. Per germline, CDR1 SGHAT and CDR2 FQNNGV. This chain connects TRBV11-2 to TRBJ2-3; D is possibly TRBD2 (5 bases). This receptor was taken from a young woman in good health and CMV-seropositive. The source material was PBMCs. This chain's CDR3 is CASSRSGTGTDTQYF. The DNA of the CDR3 is TGTGCCAGCAGCAGAAGCGGTACGGGCACAGATACGCAGTATTTT.